A selection of T cell receptor beta chains follows, all from one sample in a study of shared clonotypes between healthy human individuals. Profiling relied on immunoSEQ multiplex PCR, and the TCRdb table lists in-frame clones only, not all of them. Of over a million clones listed, approximately 96% are singletons. The sequencing sample was made of naive CD4+ T cells sorted from blood. These receptors were obtained from a young man in good health. Both conserved end residues are part of each CDR3. Each record gives: CDR3 DNA, CDR3 protein, clone size, D gene, V gene, J gene, CDR3 length. The D gene is left open where the match is weak. Only some rows state a clone size, as once, few, many or a class for expanded clones.

CDR3 DNA: TGTGCCAGCAGCGTAGGGCGGGAGAGTAATGAGCAGTTCTTC
CDR3 protein: CASSVGRESNEQFF
clone size: -
D gene: TRBD2
V gene: TRBV9
J gene: TRBJ2-1
CDR3 length: 14

CDR3 DNA: TGTGCCAGCAGTTTTGTATGGACTAGCGGGAGTTCTAACTCCTACGAGCAGTACTTC
CDR3 protein: CASSFVWTSGSSNSYEQYF
clone size: -
D gene: TRBD2
V gene: TRBV28
J gene: TRBJ2-7
CDR3 length: 19

CDR3 DNA: TGTGCCAGCAGAACGACAGGGCTGTATGGCTACACCTTC
CDR3 protein: CASRTTGLYGYTF
clone size: few
D gene: TRBD1
V gene: TRBV27
J gene: TRBJ1-2
CDR3 length: 13

CDR3 DNA: TGTGCCTGGAGTGGACTGAATGAAAAACTGTTTTTT
CDR3 protein: CAWSGLNEKLFF
clone size: once
D gene: -
V gene: TRBV30
J gene: TRBJ1-4
CDR3 length: 12

CDR3 DNA: TGTGCCAGCAGTGGCGGGAGGGCCCTCTACAATGAGCAGTTCTTC
CDR3 protein: CASSGGRALYNEQFF
clone size: -
D gene: TRBD2
V gene: TRBV2
J gene: TRBJ2-1
CDR3 length: 15

CDR3 DNA: TGTGCCAGCAGCCCGCGCAGGGAACTCTCCTACGAGCAGTACTTC
CDR3 protein: CASSPRRELSYEQYF
clone size: -
D gene: -
V gene: TRBV5-5
J gene: TRBJ2-7
CDR3 length: 15

CDR3 DNA: TGTGCCAGCAGCCCGGTCAAGGCGGGACGGGGGGGTTATACGCAGTATTTT
CDR3 protein: CASSPVKAGRGGYTQYF
clone size: -
D gene: TRBD2
V gene: TRBV5-5
J gene: TRBJ2-3
CDR3 length: 17

CDR3 DNA: TGTGCCACCAGCAGAGGTGGGGACCCTTCCTACGAGCAGTACTTC
CDR3 protein: CATSRGGDPSYEQYF
clone size: -
D gene: -
V gene: TRBV15
J gene: TRBJ2-7
CDR3 length: 15

CDR3 DNA: TGTGCCAGCAGTCGGCAGGCTTATAGCAATCAGCCCCAGCATTTT
CDR3 protein: CASSRQAYSNQPQHF
clone size: -
D gene: -
V gene: TRBV2
J gene: TRBJ1-5
CDR3 length: 15

CDR3 DNA: TGTGCCAGCAGCTCTGGGGGACTAGCTAGAGAGCAGTACTTC
CDR3 protein: CASSSGGLAREQYF
clone size: -
D gene: TRBD2
V gene: TRBV7-2
J gene: TRBJ2-7
CDR3 length: 14

CDR3 DNA: TGTGCCAGCAGCCAGACAGGGGGCCCGAATCAGCCCCAGCATTTT
CDR3 protein: CASSQTGGPNQPQHF
clone size: -
D gene: TRBD1
V gene: TRBV9
J gene: TRBJ1-5
CDR3 length: 15

CDR3 DNA: TGCGCCAGCAGCCAGAAAGCTGGGACTAGCAGGACCGGGGAGCTGTTTTTT
CDR3 protein: CASSQKAGTSRTGELFF
clone size: -
D gene: TRBD2
V gene: TRBV5-1
J gene: TRBJ2-2
CDR3 length: 17

CDR3 DNA: TGTGCCAGCAGCACTACAATGAACACTGAAGCTTTCTTT
CDR3 protein: CASSTTMNTEAFF
clone size: -
D gene: -
V gene: TRBV7-6
J gene: TRBJ1-1
CDR3 length: 13

CDR3 DNA: TGCAGCGTTGAAACTAGCGGGAGATACGAGCAGTACTTC
CDR3 protein: CSVETSGRYEQYF
clone size: once
D gene: TRBD2
V gene: TRBV29-1
J gene: TRBJ2-7
CDR3 length: 13

CDR3 DNA: TGCGCCAGCAGCCAAGAAAGCTTACTAGCCAAAAACATTCAGTACTTC
CDR3 protein: CASSQESLLAKNIQYF
clone size: -
D gene: -
V gene: TRBV4-3
J gene: TRBJ2-4
CDR3 length: 16

CDR3 DNA: TGTGCCATCACCGAGAGCTCAGAGACCCAGTACTTC
CDR3 protein: CAITESSETQYF
clone size: -
D gene: -
V gene: TRBV28
J gene: TRBJ2-5
CDR3 length: 12

CDR3 DNA: TGTGCCAGCAGCGCCCGGGACAGGGGCCACGAGCAGTACTTC
CDR3 protein: CASSARDRGHEQYF
clone size: -
D gene: TRBD1
V gene: TRBV9
J gene: TRBJ2-7
CDR3 length: 14

CDR3 DNA: TGTGCCAGCAGTTCCCTGACAGGGGGCAAGGGCGAGCAGTACTTC
CDR3 protein: CASSSLTGGKGEQYF
clone size: -
D gene: TRBD1
V gene: TRBV27
J gene: TRBJ2-7
CDR3 length: 15

CDR3 DNA: TGTGCCAGCAGCTTAAGGTCAGGGAGCTCCTACGAGCAGTACTTC
CDR3 protein: CASSLRSGSSYEQYF
clone size: -
D gene: -
V gene: TRBV7-2
J gene: TRBJ2-7
CDR3 length: 15

CDR3 DNA: TGCGCCAGCAGCCCGGGGACGGCGGGCACTGAAGCTTTCTTT
CDR3 protein: CASSPGTAGTEAFF
clone size: once
D gene: -
V gene: TRBV5-1
J gene: TRBJ1-1
CDR3 length: 14

CDR3 DNA: TGTGCCAGCAGCTTTCCAGGGAACACTGAAGCTTTCTTT
CDR3 protein: CASSFPGNTEAFF
clone size: once
D gene: -
V gene: TRBV5-4
J gene: TRBJ1-1
CDR3 length: 13

CDR3 DNA: TGTGCCAGCAGTGCTGGACAGGGTGGGGGCTACGAGCAGTACTTC
CDR3 protein: CASSAGQGGGYEQYF
clone size: -
D gene: TRBD1
V gene: TRBV9
J gene: TRBJ2-7
CDR3 length: 15

CDR3 DNA: TGTGCCAGCAGTTTATGGGCGGGGAGCACTGAAGCTTTCTTT
CDR3 protein: CASSLWAGSTEAFF
clone size: -
D gene: -
V gene: TRBV28
J gene: TRBJ1-1
CDR3 length: 14

CDR3 DNA: TGTGCCAGCAGTAAAAGGGGAGTTCAGTCCTACAATGAGCAGTTCTTC
CDR3 protein: CASSKRGVQSYNEQFF
clone size: -
D gene: -
V gene: TRBV27
J gene: TRBJ2-1
CDR3 length: 16

CDR3 DNA: TGTGCCACCCAAGGGGACAGCGTTAATCAGCCCCAGCATTTT
CDR3 protein: CATQGDSVNQPQHF
clone size: -
D gene: TRBD1
V gene: TRBV6-1
J gene: TRBJ1-5
CDR3 length: 14

CDR3 DNA: TGTGCCATCAGTGGTGGTGGTGAGCAGTTCTTC
CDR3 protein: CAISGGGEQFF
clone size: -
D gene: -
V gene: TRBV10-3
J gene: TRBJ2-1
CDR3 length: 11

CDR3 DNA: TGTGCCAGCTCACCATGGGCTAGCGGAACACACTACAATGAGCAGTTCTTC
CDR3 protein: CASSPWASGTHYNEQFF
clone size: -
D gene: TRBD2
V gene: TRBV18
J gene: TRBJ2-1
CDR3 length: 17

CDR3 DNA: TGTGCCAGCAGTCGTAGAACAGGGGCTGGAAACACCATATATTTT
CDR3 protein: CASSRRTGAGNTIYF
clone size: -
D gene: TRBD1
V gene: TRBV27
J gene: TRBJ1-3
CDR3 length: 15

CDR3 DNA: TGTGCCAGCAGTTTATCGAATCTGAGGGGGCCGGGAGCTAACTATGGCTACACCTTC
CDR3 protein: CASSLSNLRGPGANYGYTF
clone size: -
D gene: TRBD1
V gene: TRBV27
J gene: TRBJ1-2
CDR3 length: 19

CDR3 DNA: TGTGCCAGCAGCTTACGCGGGGGGGATACCGGGGAGCTGTTTTTT
CDR3 protein: CASSLRGGDTGELFF
clone size: -
D gene: TRBD2
V gene: TRBV7-6
J gene: TRBJ2-2
CDR3 length: 15

CDR3 DNA: TGCGCCAGCAGCTCCACCGGGACTAGCTTGGAGACCCAGTACTTC
CDR3 protein: CASSSTGTSLETQYF
clone size: -
D gene: TRBD2
V gene: TRBV5-1
J gene: TRBJ2-5
CDR3 length: 15

CDR3 DNA: TGTGCCAGCAGTCTGGGAGCGAACGCGATTTACAATGAGCAGTTCTTC
CDR3 protein: CASSLGANAIYNEQFF
clone size: once
D gene: -
V gene: TRBV25-1
J gene: TRBJ2-1
CDR3 length: 16

CDR3 DNA: TGTGCCAGCAGGGACAACAGACGCTCCGGGGAGCTGTTTTTT
CDR3 protein: CASRDNRRSGELFF
clone size: -
D gene: -
V gene: TRBV13
J gene: TRBJ2-2
CDR3 length: 14

CDR3 DNA: TGTGCCAGCGAAAGCTTACTTAGGGGAGCCGCCCTCTATACGCAGTATTTT
CDR3 protein: CASESLLRGAALYTQYF
clone size: -
D gene: -
V gene: TRBV28
J gene: TRBJ2-3
CDR3 length: 17

CDR3 DNA: TGTGCCAGCAGTTTCCAGCGGGCGAACACCGGGGAGCTGTTTTTT
CDR3 protein: CASSFQRANTGELFF
clone size: once
D gene: -
V gene: TRBV27
J gene: TRBJ2-2
CDR3 length: 15

CDR3 DNA: TGTGCCAGCAGTTCGGGACGGACCGGGGAGCTGTTTTTT
CDR3 protein: CASSSGRTGELFF
clone size: -
D gene: -
V gene: TRBV28
J gene: TRBJ2-2
CDR3 length: 13

CDR3 DNA: TGTGCCAGCTCACCACCCCTGGGACAGGGGGACGGCTACACCTTC
CDR3 protein: CASSPPLGQGDGYTF
clone size: -
D gene: TRBD1
V gene: TRBV18
J gene: TRBJ1-2
CDR3 length: 15

CDR3 DNA: TGTGCCAGCAGCCGGCGACCGCACTCCTACGAGCAGTACTTC
CDR3 protein: CASSRRPHSYEQYF
clone size: -
D gene: -
V gene: TRBV7-2
J gene: TRBJ2-7
CDR3 length: 14

CDR3 DNA: TGTGCCAGCAGGCCCGGGACTCCTTCCTACAATGAGCAGTTCTTC
CDR3 protein: CASRPGTPSYNEQFF
clone size: -
D gene: -
V gene: TRBV2
J gene: TRBJ2-1
CDR3 length: 15

CDR3 DNA: TGCGCCAGCGCCCGGGGGAAGCGGACGAACACCGGGGAGCTGTTTTTT
CDR3 protein: CASARGKRTNTGELFF
clone size: -
D gene: -
V gene: TRBV5-1
J gene: TRBJ2-2
CDR3 length: 16